The 19 T cell receptor beta chains below all came from one sample that was sequenced in a study of regulatory T cells in long-lasting Graves disease. To make TCR beta libraries, researchers used iRepertoire HTBI primers and Arm-PCR of CDR3 regions. TCRdb fed the multiplex PCR reads into MiXCR, producing one record per CDR3 protein. The sample contains 600,000 to 650,000 distinct CDR3 sequences, around 15% of which appear only once. Time point given: newly diagnosed GD, antithyroid drugs for less than 3 months. PBMC-extracted RNA yielded the TCR library. These data were also filed under a second study, of T cells in Graves' hyperthyroidism and ophthalmopathy.

The source was peripheral blood mononuclear cells (PBMCs), collected at new diagnosis, from a patient treated with antithyroid drugs. These receptors were obtained from a woman aged 25 to 39 with Graves disease.

The chain combines TRBV11-3 with TRBJ2-2; D is uncertain. Trimming removed 5 bases at V and 6 bases at J, with 10 bases between. The CDR3 length is 13 residues. Germline V gene sequence: CDR1 SGHNT, CDR2 YENEEA. The CDR3 sequence is CASSPSPAGELFF. The DNA of the CDR3 is TGTGCCAGCAGCCCCTCGCCCGCCGGGGAGCTGTTTTTT.

The table lists this clonotype with many counts. This chain uses TRBV29-1 with TRBJ1-1, with D perhaps TRBD1 (6 bases). Germline CDR1 is SQVTM and CDR2 is ANQGSEA. This CDR3 region has 16 residues. Trimming left V 2 bases short and J 0 bases short, with 16 bases between. CDR3 protein: CSVEWGNRALNTEAFF. As DNA, the CDR3 is TGCAGCGTTGAATGGGGAAACAGGGCTTTGAACACTGAAGCTTTCTTT.

This clonotype was seen at least ten times. This rearrangement joins TRBV28 to TRBJ2-7; TRBD2 aligns across 13 bases. J lost 4 bases, V lost 4 bases, and 10 bases had no gene match. The CDR3 totals 17 residues. CDR1 MDHEN and CDR2 SYDVKM come from the germline V gene. The CDR3 loop is CASSSGLAGVLSYEQYF. The CDR3 bases are TGTGCCAGCAGTTCCGGACTAGCGGGAGTTTTGTCTTACGAGCAGTACTTC.

V is TRBV6-1 and J is TRBJ2-7; tentatively, D is TRBD1 (6 bases). The V gene lost 6 bases and the J gene lost 4 bases, with 13 bases spanning the gap. CDR1 and CDR2 from the germline V gene are MNHNS and SASEGT. This CDR3 comprises 13 residues. In nucleotides, the CDR3 is TGTGCCAGCAGCGAATCAAGGGGGTACGAGCAGTACTTC. It yields the protein CASSESRGYEQYF.

This clonotype was observed a few times. It is likely a read error, because the conserved phenylalanine at the end of the CDR3 is missing. The chain carries TRBV11-2 and TRBJ1-2; 7 positions match TRBD1. Germline V lookup: CDR1 SGHAT, CDR2 FQNNGV. CDR3 length equals 14 residues. V dropped 2 bases and J dropped 6; count of bases not matched to a gene: 6. The CDR3 loop is CASSLQRQGHGYTL. CDR3 bases: TGTGCCAGCAGCTTACAAAGACAGGGCCATGGCTACACCCTC.

In its sample, this clonotype was seen a few times. The chain employs TRBV7-6 and TRBJ2-1; 9 nucleotides line up with TRBD2. Trimming cost V 1 base and J 6 bases; bases outside gene matches: 7. The CDR3 has 16 amino acids. From germline, CDR1 is SGHVS and CDR2 FNYEAQ. CDR3 loop: CASSLVAGEVGNEQFF. The CDR3 coding sequence is TGTGCCAGCAGCTTAGTAGCGGGAGAAGTCGGCAATGAGCAGTTCTTC.

This rearrangement joins TRBV9 to TRBJ2-5; 10 positions agree with TRBD1. Germline V gene sequence: CDR1 SGDLS, CDR2 YYNGEE. The trim removed 6 bases at V and 5 bases at J, leaving 10 bases unmatched. The CDR3 contains 15 residues. In DNA form, the CDR3 reads TGTGCCAGCACGGGGACAGGGGAATTCACGGAGACCCAGTACTTC. Translating gives CASTGTGEFTETQYF.

This clonotype was seen ten or more times. The chain recombines TRBV7-9 with TRBJ2-2, with TRBD2 matching 7 bases. Germline CDR1 reads SEHNR; CDR2 reads FQNEAQ (reference sequence). Trimming cost V 3 bases and J 5 bases; bases outside gene matches: 6. The CDR3 has 15 residues. CDR3: CASSFRAGVTGELFF. In DNA form, the CDR3 reads TGTGCCAGCAGCTTTCGTGCGGGAGTTACCGGGGAGCTGTTTTTT.

With respect to this clonotype: One end of the junction varies from germline; a read error may be responsible. This chain links TRBV7-3 with TRBJ2-2, with 7 nucleotides matching TRBD2. The CDR3 covers 16 residues. Germline V gene data show CDR1 as SGHTA and CDR2 as FQGTGA. DNA for the CDR3: TGTGCCAGCAACTTACCCGGGGGGAGCGGTACCGGGGAGCTGTTTTTT. Encoded protein: CASNLPGGSGTGELFF. The complete variable domain, with remaining parts taken from reference TRBV7-3 and TRBJ2-2, reads GAGVSQTPSNKVTEKGKYVELRCDPISGHTALYWYRQSLGQGPEFLIYFQGTGAADDSGLPNDRFFAVRPEGSVSTLKIQRTERGDSAVYLCASNLPGGSGTGELFFGEGSRLTVL.

The chain links TRBV6-1 to TRBJ2-4, with D possibly matching TRBD1 (5 bases). CDR1 and CDR2 (germline): MNHNS, SASEGT. The length of the CDR3 is 14 residues. V was clipped by 5 bases and J by 0 bases, with 8 bases between them. CDR3 protein: CASSKGQAKNIQYF. The CDR3 bases are TGTGCCAGCAGTAAGGGGCAAGCCAAAAACATTCAGTACTTC.

In its sample, this clonotype was seen many times. V usage is TRBV28 and J usage is TRBJ2-5; TRBD1 agrees at 9 bases. V trimming: 4 bases; J trimming: 3 bases; junction bases outside the gene matches: 9. Germline V gene lookup returns CDR1 MDHEN and CDR2 SYDVKM. The CDR3 extends over 16 amino acids. The CDR3 here is CASSSSGTGKKETQYF. CDR3 nucleotide sequence: TGTGCCAGCAGTTCCTCCGGGACAGGGAAAAAAGAGACCCAGTACTTC.

V and J are TRBV2 and TRBJ1-1; 8 positions match TRBD1. This CDR3 spans 12 amino acids. J was trimmed by 5 bases and V by 7 bases; bases with no gene match: 3. The germline V gene encodes CDR1 SNHLY and CDR2 FYNNEI. Here the CDR3 DNA reads TGTGCCAGCACTGGACAGGGAACTGAAGCTTTCTTT. As protein: CASTGQGTEAFF.

There are many counts of this clonotype. The rearrangement links TRBV7-8 to TRBJ2-1, with D possibly being TRBD2 (6 bases). The CDR3 runs to 17 residues. CDR1 is SGHVS and CDR2 is FQNEAQ in the germline V gene. Trimming removed 7 bases from V and 9 bases from J, with 28 bases in between. The CDR3 is CASTPSGRELTLREQFF. CDR3 DNA: TGTGCCAGCACCCCTTCGGGACGGGAGTTAACTCTCCGTGAGCAGTTCTTC.

V usage is TRBV6-4 and J usage is TRBJ1-1; a weak D match, TRBD1 (6 bases). The CDR3 length is 15 residues. The V gene's germline CDR1 is MRHNA and CDR2 SNTAGT. Trimming pared 7 bases from V and 4 bases from J, leaving 19 bases between. DNA of the CDR3: TGTGCCAGCATGATGTCAGGGGAAGGGTCCACTGAAGCTTTCTTT. This gives the protein CASMMSGEGSTEAFF.

This clonotype was found a few times. The chain uses TRBV2 and TRBJ2-7, with D maybe TRBD1 (6 bases). Trimming left V 8 bases short and J 6 bases short, with 11 bases between. CDR3 size: 11 residues. CDR1 and CDR2 from the germline V gene are SNHLY and FYNNEI. The CDR3 spells CASGWDTEQYF. DNA of the CDR3: TGTGCCAGCGGGTGGGACACCGAGCAGTACTTC. The full variable domain, with the rest looked up from reference TRBV2 and TRBJ2-7, is EPEVTQTPSHQVTQMGQEVILRCVPISNHLYFYWYRQILGQKVEFLVSFYNNEISEKSEIFDDQFSVERPDGSNFTLKIRSTKLEDSAMYFCASGWDTEQYFGPGTRLTVT.

The J gene is TRBJ2-1, the V gene TRBV7-2; TRBD1 is a possible D gene (6 bases). Trimming took 1 base from V and 6 from J, leaving 13 bases between them. CDR3 length equals 15 residues. Germline lookup yields CDR1 SGHTA and CDR2 FQGNSA. CDR3 in DNA: TGTGCCAGCAGCTTAGGCCCAGGGGTCTGCAATGAGCAGTTCTTC. Translation: CASSLGPGVCNEQFF.

About this clonotype: Since a much larger clone is just one base distant, this may be a read error. The V and J genes are TRBV5-1 and TRBJ2-1, with 12 positions matching TRBD2. CDR1 is SGHRS, CDR2 YFSETQ, per germline. With V trimmed by 1 base and J by 10 bases, 9 bases remained unmatched. The CDR3 sequence is 16 residues long. DNA for the CDR3: TGCGCCAGCAGCTTGATGGGACTAGCGGGCATCCTCGAGCAGTTCTTC. Residues: CASSLMGLAGILEQFF.

This clonotype was seen a handful of times. This sequence joins TRBV7-8 and TRBJ2-5; TRBD1 matches 11 bases. CDR3 length equals 18 residues. Trimming at V came to 4 bases and at J to 1 base, leaving 11 bases not matched to a gene. Germline CDR1 and CDR2: SGHVS and FQNEAQ. CDR3 DNA sequence: TGTGCCAGCAGCTCCCGGGACAGGGGGAGGGGGACCCAAGAGACCCAGTACTTC. Its protein product is CASSSRDRGRGTQETQYF. Using reference TRBV7-8 and TRBJ2-5 for the parts outside the CDR3, the full variable domain is GAGVSQSPRYKVAKRGQDVALRCDPISGHVSLFWYQQALGQGPEFLTYFQNEAQLDKSGLPSDRFFAERPEGSVSTLKIQRTQQEDSAVYLCASSSRDRGRGTQETQYFGPGTRLLVL.

This chain links TRBV28 with TRBJ1-6; D gene unclear. The CDR3 runs 17 residues. V was pared by 1 base and J by 4 bases, with 14 bases between. The germline V gene has CDR1 MDHEN and CDR2 SYDVKM. The CDR3 DNA reads TGTGCCAGCAGTTTATCCGGGAGTAAAAATTATAATTCACCCCTCCACTTT. As protein: CASSLSGSKNYNSPLHF.